These T cell receptor beta chains were read from a single sample in a study of T cells in Graves' hyperthyroidism and ophthalmopathy. TCRdb reprocessed the multiplex PCR reads via MiXCR and lists one record per CDR3 protein. The data show about 610,000 distinct CDR3 sequences, roughly 50% seen once. Material for sequencing was peripheral blood or thyroid tissue (not recorded which). The receptors originated from a woman aged 18-29 years with Graves' hyperthyroidism. Both conserved end residues are part of each CDR3. The order of the fields is V gene, clone size, D gene, J gene, CDR3 DNA, CDR3 protein. The D gene is left open where the match is weak. The size entry is marked missing in some rows and otherwise reads once, few, many or a size class.

V: TRBV2
size: NA
D: NA
J: TRBJ1-2
DNA: TGTGCCAGCGCCAGCTCGCTACAGGACCACTATGGCTACACCTTC
CDR3: CASASSLQDHYGYTF

V: TRBV5-6
size: many
D: NA
J: TRBJ1-3
DNA: TGTGCCAGCAGCTTGGAGACTAGTTTTACTGGAAACACCATATATTTT
CDR3: CASSLETSFTGNTIYF

V: TRBV27
size: NA
D: NA
J: TRBJ1-5
DNA: TGTGCCAGCACCGAATGGGCAGGGGAGCCCCAGCATTTT
CDR3: CASTEWAGEPQHF

V: TRBV2
size: many
D: NA
J: TRBJ2-2
DNA: TGTGCCACGCGGAGGAACACCGGGGAGCTGTTTTTT
CDR3: CATRRNTGELFF

V: TRBV9
size: many
D: NA
J: TRBJ1-1
DNA: TGTGCCAGCAGCCCCGGACAGCTGGGAATGAACACTGAAGCTTTCTTT
CDR3: CASSPGQLGMNTEAFF

V: TRBV7-2
size: NA
D: NA
J: TRBJ1-5
DNA: TGTGCCAGCAGCCGGGGCGGGAGTGCGGGCAATGAGCATTTT
CDR3: CASSRGGSAGNEHF

V: TRBV2
size: many
D: TRBD1
J: TRBJ1-2
DNA: TGTGCCAGCAGGTACGGACAGGAAAGTAACTATGGCTACACCTTC
CDR3: CASRYGQESNYGYTF

V: TRBV10-3
size: few
D: NA
J: TRBJ2-3
DNA: TGTGCCATCAGACAACAGTCCCCGGGGGTCGGCGATACGCAGTATTTT
CDR3: CAIRQQSPGVGDTQYF

V: TRBV2
size: NA
D: TRBD1
J: TRBJ1-2
DNA: TGTGCCAGCGGACAGGACTATGGCTACACCTTC
CDR3: CASGQDYGYTF

V: TRBV5-1
size: NA
D: TRBD1
J: TRBJ2-7
DNA: TGCGCCAGCAGCCCGGGACAGGGGTCCCCCTACGAGCAGTACTTC
CDR3: CASSPGQGSPYEQYF

V: TRBV12-3/TRBV12-4
size: many
D: NA
J: TRBJ1-3
DNA: TGTGCCTGGAGAGGGCAGTCTCGCTCTGGAAACACCATATATTTT
CDR3: CAWRGQSRSGNTIYF

V: TRBV19
size: NA
D: NA
J: TRBJ2-5
DNA: TGTGCCAGTAGTAGATGGGCTAGGCATGGAGAGACCCAGTACTTC
CDR3: CASSRWARHGETQYF

V: TRBV15
size: NA
D: NA
J: TRBJ2-6
DNA: TGTGCCACCAGCAGTGAAGACTTCTCTGGGGCCAACGTCCTGACTTTC
CDR3: CATSSEDFSGANVLTF

V: TRBV5-1
size: many
D: TRBD2
J: TRBJ2-5
DNA: TGCGCCAGCAGCCTTAGCGGGAGGGACCAAGAGACCCAGTACTTC
CDR3: CASSLSGRDQETQYF

V: TRBV29-1
size: once
D: TRBD2
J: TRBJ2-7
DNA: TGCAGCGTTGGGACTAGCGACACCTACGAGCAGTACTTC
CDR3: CSVGTSDTYEQYF

V: TRBV20-1
size: few
D: TRBD2
J: TRBJ2-7
DNA: TGCAGTGCTAGCCCGGGACTAGCTTTTGCGGGGAGCTCCTACGAGCAGTACTTC
CDR3: CSASPGLAFAGSSYEQYF

V: TRBV20-1
size: many
D: NA
J: TRBJ1-4
DNA: TGCAGTGCATCCCAAGGGTTCCATTTGCAGGAACTGTTTTTT
CDR3: CSASQGFHLQELFF

V: TRBV9
size: many
D: NA
J: TRBJ2-5
DNA: TGTGCCAGCAGCGTAATGGATGGGGAGACCCAGTACTTC
CDR3: CASSVMDGETQYF

V: TRBV27
size: NA
D: TRBD1
J: TRBJ1-1
DNA: TGTGCCAGCAGTGACAGGGGTCCTTGGAACACTGAAGCTTTCTTT
CDR3: CASSDRGPWNTEAFF

V: TRBV29-1
size: NA
D: TRBD1
J: TRBJ2-5
DNA: TGCAGCGTAGAGGGACAGGGGGTGTACCAAGAGACCCAGTACTTC
CDR3: CSVEGQGVYQETQYF

V: TRBV27
size: few
D: TRBD2
J: TRBJ2-7
DNA: TGTGCCAGCAACCCCGCGTGGCTAGCGGGAGGCGAGCAGTACTTC
CDR3: CASNPAWLAGGEQYF

V: TRBV3-1
size: many
D: NA
J: TRBJ2-2
DNA: TGTGCCAGCAGACCCGCGAACACCGGGGAGCTGTTTTTT
CDR3: CASRPANTGELFF

V: TRBV7-9
size: NA
D: TRBD2
J: TRBJ2-3
DNA: TGTGCCAGCAGCTTAGTAGCTAGCGGGTACACAGATACGCAGTATTTT
CDR3: CASSLVASGYTDTQYF

V: TRBV15
size: NA
D: NA
J: TRBJ2-1
DNA: TGTGCCACCAGCGCGGGACGGGAGCTTTACAATGAGCAGTTCTTC
CDR3: CATSAGRELYNEQFF

V: TRBV13
size: many
D: NA
J: TRBJ2-7
DNA: TGTGCCAGCAGGCAGGCAGAAGGGTACAACGAGCAGTACTTC
CDR3: CASRQAEGYNEQYF

V: TRBV28
size: NA
D: TRBD1
J: TRBJ1-2
DNA: TGTGCCAGCAGTCCCCGGACAGGGGCTCATGGCTACACCTTC
CDR3: CASSPRTGAHGYTF

V: TRBV10-2
size: many
D: NA
J: TRBJ1-5
DNA: TGCGCCGGCAGGGCAGGGAATCAGCCCCAGCATTTT
CDR3: CAGRAGNQPQHF

V: TRBV7-8
size: NA
D: NA
J: TRBJ2-7
DNA: TGTGCCAGCAGCTCCAACGGACAGGAGCAGTACTTC
CDR3: CASSSNGQEQYF

V: TRBV6-5
size: many
D: TRBD1
J: TRBJ1-1
DNA: TGTGCCAGCAGTTACGTATCAGGGGGGGGCACTGAAGCTTTCTTT
CDR3: CASSYVSGGGTEAFF

V: TRBV29-1
size: few
D: TRBD1
J: TRBJ2-3
DNA: TGCAGCGTTCGGTGGGACAGCGGAACAGATAGGGAGTATTTT
CDR3: CSVRWDSGTDREYF

V: TRBV15
size: few
D: TRBD1
J: TRBJ2-7
DNA: TGTGCCACCAGCAGAGGTGGACAGGACTACGAGCAGTACTTC
CDR3: CATSRGGQDYEQYF

V: TRBV6-2/TRBV6-3
size: many
D: NA
J: TRBJ1-1
DNA: TGTGCCAGCAGTTACTCCACGTACCGTATCAGGGAGGTTACTGAAGCTTTCTTT
CDR3: CASSYSTYRIREVTEAFF

V: TRBV20-1
size: many
D: TRBD2
J: TRBJ2-7
DNA: TGCAGTGTCCCGGGACTAGCGGGACACGAGCAGTACTTC
CDR3: CSVPGLAGHEQYF

V: TRBV6-5
size: NA
D: NA
J: TRBJ1-2
DNA: TGTGCCAGCAGGCGACAGTGGCTTGGGGAAAGCTATGGCTACACCTTC
CDR3: CASRRQWLGESYGYTF

V: TRBV30
size: many
D: NA
J: TRBJ2-7
DNA: TGTGCCTGGAGTGGACTAGTCTACGAGCAGTACTTC
CDR3: CAWSGLVYEQYF

V: TRBV7-2
size: many
D: NA
J: TRBJ2-5
DNA: TGTGCCAGCAGCTTAGCGCTAGGGGATGAGACCCAGTACTTC
CDR3: CASSLALGDETQYF

V: TRBV24-1
size: once
D: NA
J: TRBJ2-3
DNA: TGTGCCACCAAGGAAGCAGATACGCAGTATTTT
CDR3: CATKEADTQYF

V: TRBV18
size: NA
D: TRBD2
J: TRBJ2-3
DNA: TGTGCCAGCTCACCTACTAGCGGGAGATTGGATACGCAGTATTTT
CDR3: CASSPTSGRLDTQYF

V: TRBV6-5
size: many
D: NA
J: TRBJ1-5
DNA: TGTGCCAGCATACTTACCCGGAAAGAGCAGCCCCAGCATTTT
CDR3: CASILTRKEQPQHF

V: TRBV25-1
size: NA
D: NA
J: TRBJ1-2
DNA: TGTGCCTGGAGTCCCCAGGGCAGGTATGGCTACACCTTC
CDR3: CAWSPQGRYGYTF

V: TRBV4-3
size: many
D: NA
J: TRBJ1-1
DNA: TGCGCCAGCAGCCAAGGGTTGGTTCCAGTAGCTTTCTTT
CDR3: CASSQGLVPVAFF